The 6 T cell receptor beta chains below were found in one sample sequenced in a study of blood T cell repertoires in COVID-19. TCRdb's table, derived via immunoSEQ multiplex PCR, lists solely in-frame clones and lacks some. The sample carries 200,000 or so clones, about 91% recorded once. The sequenced material came from PBMCs or T cells enriched from blood (not recorded which). The receptors were sampled from a middle-aged woman with acute COVID-19.

This sequence joins TRBV30 and TRBJ2-3; D is perhaps TRBD1 (6 bases). The CDR3 has 13 residues. The V end was cut by 3 bases, the J end by 6 bases, with 13 bases between. CDR1 GTSNPN and CDR2 SVGIG come from the germline V gene (reference sequence). The chain's CDR3 is CAWSHQGLDTQYF. In nucleotides, the CDR3 is TGTGCCTGGAGCCATCAGGGGCTGGATACGCAGTATTTT.

In this sample, this clone turned up once. The chain couples TRBV2 to TRBJ2-7, with 7 positions matching TRBD2. From germline, CDR1 is SNHLY and CDR2 FYNNEI. The CDR3 is 15 amino acids. V lost 3 bases to trimming and J lost 3 bases; unmatched junction nucleotides: 8. The CDR3 reads CASSDSWRGNYEQYF. For the CDR3, the DNA is TGTGCCAGCAGTGACAGCTGGCGGGGGAACTACGAGCAGTACTTC.

The genes are TRBV30 and TRBJ1-5, with no clear D. Germline V lookup: CDR1 GTSNPN, CDR2 SVGIG (reference sequence). The V end was cut by 5 bases, the J end by 4 bases, with 6 bases between. CDR3 size: 11 residues. Here the CDR3 reads CAWGPNQPQHF. The CDR3 DNA is TGTGCCTGGGGACCTAATCAGCCCCAGCATTTT.

The rearrangement links TRBV6-2 or TRBV6-3 to TRBJ1-1; D unclear. V lost 2 bases and J 1 base, leaving 17 bases between the germline ends. Germline lookup yields CDR1 MNHEY and CDR2 SVGEGT. This CDR3 spans 17 amino acids. The CDR3 here is CASSYEKLRKKNTEAFF. The CDR3, as DNA: TGTGCCAGCAGTTACGAAAAGTTGCGGAAAAAGAACACTGAAGCTTTCTTT.

J is TRBJ2-5 and V is TRBV4-1; 10 positions match TRBD2. The CDR3 is made up of 17 amino acids. V was pared by 0 bases and J by 2 bases, with 6 bases of the junction left unmatched. The V gene's germline CDR1 is MGHRA and CDR2 YSYEKL. The CDR3 DNA is TGCGCCAGCAGCCAAGACTCCCTAGCGGGGGCTCAAGAGACCCAGTACTTC. Its protein is CASSQDSLAGAQETQYF.

J is TRBJ2-3 and V is TRBV28; 10 nucleotides line up with TRBD2. The germline V gene has CDR1 MDHEN and CDR2 SYDVKM. The ends lost 2 bases at V and 5 bases at J; junction bases unmatched: 4. CDR3 length equals 15 residues. This CDR3 is CASSLPSGSLDTQYF. The DNA of the CDR3 is TGTGCCAGCAGTTTACCTAGCGGGAGTCTAGATACGCAGTATTTT.